This TCR beta chain was recorded in a study of OX40 agonist ivuxolimab in advanced cancers. Across the whole study: A history of anti-PD-1, anti-PD-L1 or anti-CTLA-4 therapy was acceptable, and approximately 41% had some.

The CDR3 is 13 amino acids. Germline V gene lookup returns CDR1 LNHDA and CDR2 SQIVND (reference sequence). The V and J ends lost 8 bases and 5 bases, in that order; junction bases with no gene match: 5. Sequencing used immunoSEQ multiplex PCR; TCRdb keeps in-frame clones, though not all of them. The sample lists approximately 77,000 clones; approximately 90% were seen once. Study findings and constraints: Blood T cells, both CD4+ and CD8+, expanded clonally by week 6 at 0.1 to 3.0 mg/kg. Expanded peripheral T cell antigen specificity was not determined.

Worth noting for this clone: Its antigen is not known.

This receptor was taken from an adult with an advanced solid tumor such as melanoma, head and neck, liver or kidney cancer. The J gene is TRBJ2-7, the V gene TRBV19, with 11 positions matching TRBD1. The sequenced sample was CD4+ or CD8+ T cells sorted from blood, obtained in a trial of the OX40 agonist ivuxolimab. The CDR3 here is CASQRTGGHEQYF. CDR3 DNA sequence: TGTGCCAGTCAACGGACAGGGGGCCACGAGCAGTACTTC. The full variable domain, its missing parts supplied by reference TRBV19 and TRBJ2-7, is DGGITQSPKYLFRKEGQNVTLSCEQNLNHDAMYWYRQDPGQGLRLIYYSQIVNDFQKGDIAEGYSVSREKKESFPLTVTSAQKNPTAFYLCASQRTGGHEQYFGPGTRLTVT.